This T cell receptor (beta chain) appears in the sequencing data of a study of control samples from healthy donors and cancer patients. The germline CDR1 and CDR2 sequences are SEHNR and FQNEAQ (reference sequence). V was cut by 5 bases and J by 6 bases, with 13 bases left in between. The CDR3 is made up of 14 amino acids. Here immunoSEQ multiplex PCR was the method, and the copy in TCRdb shows in-frame clones only, minus some. The sample has fewer than 100,000 clones, around 82% seen once; the top ten hold approximately 9.8%. The specimen sequenced was blood. The V gene is TRBV7-9, the J gene TRBJ1-4; TRBD1 is a possible D gene (6 bases). The receptor was isolated from a woman in her sixties or seventies in good health. Here the CDR3 DNA reads TGTGCCAGCAGCCTGGGGGCGACGGATGAAAAACTGTTTTTT. Its protein product is CASSLGATDEKLFF.